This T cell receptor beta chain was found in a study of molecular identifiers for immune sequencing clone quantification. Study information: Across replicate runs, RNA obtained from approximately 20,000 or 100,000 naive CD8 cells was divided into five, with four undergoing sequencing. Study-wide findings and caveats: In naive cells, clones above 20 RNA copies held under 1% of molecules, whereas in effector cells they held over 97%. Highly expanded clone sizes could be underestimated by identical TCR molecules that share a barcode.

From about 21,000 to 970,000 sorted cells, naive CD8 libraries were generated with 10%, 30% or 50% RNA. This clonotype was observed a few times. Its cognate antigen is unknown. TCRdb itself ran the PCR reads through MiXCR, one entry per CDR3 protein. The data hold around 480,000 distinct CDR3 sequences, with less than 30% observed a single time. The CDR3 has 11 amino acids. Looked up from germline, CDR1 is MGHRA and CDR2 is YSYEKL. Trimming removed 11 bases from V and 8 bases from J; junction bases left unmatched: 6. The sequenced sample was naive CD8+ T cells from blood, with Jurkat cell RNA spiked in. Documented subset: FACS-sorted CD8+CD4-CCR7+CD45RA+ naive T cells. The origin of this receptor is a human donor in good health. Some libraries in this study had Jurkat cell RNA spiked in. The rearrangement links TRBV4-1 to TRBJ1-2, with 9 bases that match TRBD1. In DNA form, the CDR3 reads TGCGCCGCAGGGACAGGGAGAGGCTACACCTTC. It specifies CAAGTGRGYTF.